The 22 T cell receptor beta chains in this list originate from one sample, sequenced in a study of T cells after somatic rescue of genetic block. Profiling relied on immunoSEQ multiplex PCR, and the TCRdb table lists in-frame clones only, not all of them. The table has around 57,000 clones, about 96% seen once; the top ten hold about 0.076%. The sample consisted of peripheral blood mononuclear cells (PBMCs). The source of these receptors is a child under two years old.

V usage is TRBV18 and J usage is TRBJ2-1; D not certain. Trimming removed 1 base from V and 8 bases from J, with 6 bases in between. Germline V lookup: CDR1 KGHSH, CDR2 LQKENI. This CDR3 is built from 12 residues. The CDR3 loop reads CASSPRAHEQFF. In DNA, the CDR3 is TGTGCCAGCTCACCACGGGCCCATGAGCAGTTCTTC. The full variable domain, in which reference TRBV18 and TRBJ2-1 provide the parts outside the CDR3, is NAGVMQNPRHLVRRRGQEARLRCSPMKGHSHVYWYRQLPEEGLKFMVYLQKENIIDESGMPKERFSAEFPKEGPSILRIQQVVRGDSAAYFCASSPRAHEQFFGPGTRLTVL.

The chain has TRBV6-4 and TRBJ2-7; 7 bases agree with TRBD1. Germline V lookup: CDR1 MRHNA, CDR2 SNTAGT. The CDR3 sequence is 15 residues long. V gave up 5 bases and J gave up 1 base; unmatched junction bases: 8. The CDR3 DNA reads TGTGCCAGCAGTCAACACAGGGGAAAGTCCTACGAGCAGTACTTC. This translates into CASSQHRGKSYEQYF.

The chain carries TRBV23-1 and TRBJ2-7, with D perhaps TRBD1 (5 bases). TRBV23-1 is filed as an ORF, its function uncertain. Trimming took off 0 bases at V and 0 bases at J, with 12 bases between the two ends. The CDR3 runs 16 residues. Here the CDR3 DNA reads TGCGCCAGCAGTCAATCACCAGGGAACCTCTCCTACGAGCAGTACTTC. It codes for CASSQSPGNLSYEQYF.

V usage is TRBV6-1 and J usage is TRBJ2-7; D is ambiguous. CDR1 is MNHNS and CDR2 is SASEGT in the germline V gene. The CDR3 contains 15 residues. Trimming pared 7 bases from V and 6 bases from J, leaving 22 bases between. The CDR3 loop reads CASTQVWAGYFEQYF. DNA for the CDR3: TGTGCCAGCACCCAGGTTTGGGCAGGCTACTTCGAGCAGTACTTC.

This clone was seen a few times. The chain combines TRBV5-4 with TRBJ2-2; weak D call: TRBD2 (6 bases). The V and J ends lost 4 bases and 0 bases respectively, with 19 bases between them. The CDR3 runs 18 residues. The germline V gene encodes CDR1 SGHNT and CDR2 YYREEE (reference sequence). The CDR3 loop reads CASSVGGMGGANTGELFF. The CDR3 nucleotides read TGTGCCAGCAGCGTCGGAGGGATGGGCGGGGCGAACACCGGGGAGCTGTTTTTT.

The chain links TRBV7-2 to TRBJ1-5; perhaps TRBD1 as D (5 bases). This CDR3 is 16 amino acids long. V was cut by 5 bases and J by 6 bases, with 20 bases left in between. Per the germline V gene, CDR1 is SGHTA and CDR2 is FQGNSA. The CDR3 region has the DNA TGTGCCAGCAGCCCTATTTTATCTGGGAGGGGTCAGCCCCAGCATTTT. This codes for CASSPILSGRGQPQHF.

This chain joins TRBV7-9 and TRBJ2-3; the D gene is possibly TRBD2 (5 bases). The V gene's germline CDR1 is SEHNR and CDR2 FQNEAQ (reference sequence). Trimming removed 4 bases from V and 2 bases from J, with 7 bases in between. The CDR3 runs to 13 residues. The DNA of the CDR3 is TGTGCCAGCAGCTCCCGGGACACAGATACGCAGTATTTT. It encodes CASSSRDTDTQYF.

V usage is TRBV7-2 and J usage is TRBJ2-6; no firm D call. Germline V gives CDR1 SGHTA, CDR2 FQGNSA. This CDR3 has 15 amino acids. V dropped 5 bases and J dropped 4 bases, with 12 bases sitting between them. CDR3 nucleotide sequence: TGTGCCAGCAGCCCTCGTGGGGTGGGGGCCAACGTCCTGACTTTC. Amino acid sequence: CASSPRGVGANVLTF.

The V call is TRBV4-3, the J call TRBJ2-2; D tentatively reads TRBD1 or TRBD2 (5 bases each). Between the trimmed V and J ends, which lost 3 bases and 6 bases, there was a span of 14 bases. This CDR3 region has 15 residues. Germline V gene data show CDR1 as LGHNA and CDR2 as YSLEER. CDR3 coding DNA: TGCGCCAGCAGCCAGATCGGGGACGGACCCGGGGAGCTGTTTTTT. It codes for CASSQIGDGPGELFF.

The chain uses TRBV5-1 and TRBJ2-3, with 8 bases lining up with TRBD2. The CDR3 covers 15 residues. The germline V gene has CDR1 SGHRS and CDR2 YFSETQ. Trimming took 1 base from V and 1 from J; bases not matched to a gene: 2. CDR3 sequence reads: CASSLPTSGTDTQYF. In DNA form, the CDR3 reads TGCGCCAGCAGCTTGCCGACTAGCGGCACAGATACGCAGTATTTT.

The chain has TRBV4-1 and TRBJ2-1; 10 nucleotides align to TRBD2. With V trimmed by 8 bases and J by 6 bases, 7 bases remained unmatched. The germline V gene has CDR1 MGHRA and CDR2 YSYEKL. This CDR3 contains 14 residues. The CDR3 region is CASHLSGRPNEQFF. The CDR3 nucleotides read TGCGCCAGCCACCTTAGCGGGAGGCCCAATGAGCAGTTCTTC.

This chain uses TRBV23-1 with TRBJ2-5, with a possible D match to TRBD1 (7 bases). Being an ORF, TRBV23-1 has a function that is uncertain. The V and J ends lost 4 bases and 3 bases respectively, with 12 bases between them. CDR3 size: 14 residues. The CDR3 sequence: CASSPRGEEETQYF. The CDR3 DNA reads TGCGCCAGCAGTCCCAGGGGGGAGGAAGAGACCCAGTACTTC.

V and J are TRBV19 and TRBJ1-4; TRBD1 aligns across 9 bases. V dropped 5 bases and J dropped 5; count of bases not matched to a gene: 6. Germline V gene data show CDR1 as LNHDA and CDR2 as SQIVND (reference sequence). The CDR3 is 15 amino acids. Here the CDR3 DNA reads TGTGCCAGTAGTGCCCGGGACAGGGCGAATGAAAAACTGTTTTTT. Translated: CASSARDRANEKLFF. Supplemented by reference TRBV19 and TRBJ1-4, the full variable domain reads DGGITQSPKYLFRKEGQNVTLSCEQNLNHDAMYWYRQDPGQGLRLIYYSQIVNDFQKGDIAEGYSVSREKKESFPLTVTSAQKNPTAFYLCASSARDRANEKLFFGSGTQLSVL.

V is TRBV4-2 and J is TRBJ2-7; 12 positions match TRBD2. V lost 2 bases to trimming and J lost 4 bases; unmatched junction nucleotides: 6. The CDR3 consists of 16 residues. Germline assignment: CDR1 LGHNA and CDR2 YNFKEQ. CDR3 loop: CASSQSLTSGRYEQYF. The CDR3 coding sequence is TGTGCCAGCAGCCAATCCTTGACTAGCGGGAGATACGAGCAGTACTTC.

The chain is built from TRBV6-6 and TRBJ1-6, with 10 bases fitting TRBD1. Germline CDR1 reads MNHNY; CDR2 reads SVGAGI (reference sequence). The CDR3 extends over 15 amino acids. Trimming at V came to 5 bases and at J to 9 bases, leaving 7 bases not matched to a gene. The CDR3 reads CASSPSGQGISPLHF. The DNA of the CDR3 is TGTGCCAGCAGTCCGTCGGGACAGGGGATTTCACCCCTCCACTTT.

V usage is TRBV7-2 and J usage is TRBJ1-5, with D possibly being TRBD1 (6 bases). This CDR3 spans 14 amino acids. Trimming removed 1 base at V and 5 bases at J, with 9 bases between. Germline CDR1 reads SGHTA; CDR2 reads FQGNSA. CDR3: CASSLVGADQPQHF. Here the CDR3 DNA reads TGTGCCAGCAGCTTAGTGGGGGCGGATCAGCCCCAGCATTTT.

This clone was detected once. The rearrangement links TRBV9 to TRBJ2-2; perhaps TRBD2 as D (7 bases). This CDR3 comprises 16 residues. Germline CDR1 is SGDLS and CDR2 is YYNGEE. V was trimmed by 4 bases and J by 6 bases, leaving 19 bases between them. The CDR3 is CASSMTFGGRPGELFF. In DNA form, the CDR3 reads TGTGCCAGCAGCATGACGTTCGGGGGGCGCCCCGGGGAGCTGTTTTTT.

The CDR3 DNA reads as TGTGCCAGCAGTTATGCGGGACAATACTACGAGCAGTACTTC. This gives the protein CASSYAGQYYEQYF. The V gene is TRBV6-1, the J gene TRBJ2-7; the D gene could be TRBD1 or TRBD2 (6 bases each). Trimming removed 5 bases at V and 3 bases at J, with 14 bases between. The CDR3 runs 14 residues. CDR1 and CDR2 (germline): MNHNS, SASEGT.

V and J are TRBV20-1 and TRBJ1-5, with D possibly being TRBD1 (5 bases). The germline gives CDR1 DFQATT, CDR2 SNEGSKA (reference sequence). The CDR3 sequence is 11 residues long. V lost 2 bases, J lost 6 bases, and 5 bases lay in between. The chain's CDR3 is CSARQGQPQHF. The CDR3 DNA is TGCAGTGCTAGACAGGGTCAGCCCCAGCATTTT.

The CDR3 loop is CASSPGHQETQYF. The DNA of the CDR3 is TGTGCCAGCAGTCCGGGACACCAAGAGACCCAGTACTTC. This chain links TRBV28 with TRBJ2-5; either TRBD1 or TRBD2 may supply D (5 bases each). The CDR3 totals 13 residues. CDR1 and CDR2 from the germline V gene are MDHEN and SYDVKM. V lost 5 bases and J 0 bases, leaving 7 bases between the germline ends.

The genes are TRBV19 and TRBJ2-3; maybe TRBD1 (6 bases). There are 15 residues in the CDR3. Germline lookup yields CDR1 LNHDA and CDR2 SQIVND (reference sequence). Trimming took 7 bases from V and 1 from J, leaving 15 bases between them. The CDR3 DNA reads TGTGCCAGTATTAGGGTTCGACAGGGCACAGATACGCAGTATTTT. Its translation is CASIRVRQGTDTQYF.

The rearrangement joins TRBV5-1 to TRBJ2-7; TRBD1 might be the D (8 bases). From germline, CDR1 is SGHRS and CDR2 YFSETQ. This CDR3 spans 16 amino acids. Trimming shortened V by 0 bases and J by 3 bases, and 16 bases separated the two germline ends. As DNA, the CDR3 is TGCGCCAGCAGCTTGGCTACACAGGGGGGGAGCTACGAGCAGTACTTC. Its translation is CASSLATQGGSYEQYF.